This T cell receptor beta chain is drawn from a study of neurological immune-mediated disorders. The cDNA was generated by 5'RACE with 10-nucleotide random UMIs. TCRdb analysed the 5' RACE reads with MiXCR anew, one entry per CDR3 protein. The sample has about 36,000 distinct CDR3 sequences; 10% are singletons. V was cut by 0 bases and J by 8 bases, with 11 bases left in between. The length of the CDR3 is 14 residues. In this sample, this clonotype turned up many times. V gene TRBV12-3 or TRBV12-4 combines with J gene TRBJ2-1; D perhaps matches TRBD1 (6 bases). Source material: PBMCs. The receptor was derived from a woman aged 25 to 39 with HTLV-1-associated myelopathy (HAM/TSP). Here the CDR3 DNA reads TGTGCCAGCAGTTTAGCGGGGGCCCAGGATGAGCAGTTCTTC. The encoded protein is CASSLAGAQDEQFF.